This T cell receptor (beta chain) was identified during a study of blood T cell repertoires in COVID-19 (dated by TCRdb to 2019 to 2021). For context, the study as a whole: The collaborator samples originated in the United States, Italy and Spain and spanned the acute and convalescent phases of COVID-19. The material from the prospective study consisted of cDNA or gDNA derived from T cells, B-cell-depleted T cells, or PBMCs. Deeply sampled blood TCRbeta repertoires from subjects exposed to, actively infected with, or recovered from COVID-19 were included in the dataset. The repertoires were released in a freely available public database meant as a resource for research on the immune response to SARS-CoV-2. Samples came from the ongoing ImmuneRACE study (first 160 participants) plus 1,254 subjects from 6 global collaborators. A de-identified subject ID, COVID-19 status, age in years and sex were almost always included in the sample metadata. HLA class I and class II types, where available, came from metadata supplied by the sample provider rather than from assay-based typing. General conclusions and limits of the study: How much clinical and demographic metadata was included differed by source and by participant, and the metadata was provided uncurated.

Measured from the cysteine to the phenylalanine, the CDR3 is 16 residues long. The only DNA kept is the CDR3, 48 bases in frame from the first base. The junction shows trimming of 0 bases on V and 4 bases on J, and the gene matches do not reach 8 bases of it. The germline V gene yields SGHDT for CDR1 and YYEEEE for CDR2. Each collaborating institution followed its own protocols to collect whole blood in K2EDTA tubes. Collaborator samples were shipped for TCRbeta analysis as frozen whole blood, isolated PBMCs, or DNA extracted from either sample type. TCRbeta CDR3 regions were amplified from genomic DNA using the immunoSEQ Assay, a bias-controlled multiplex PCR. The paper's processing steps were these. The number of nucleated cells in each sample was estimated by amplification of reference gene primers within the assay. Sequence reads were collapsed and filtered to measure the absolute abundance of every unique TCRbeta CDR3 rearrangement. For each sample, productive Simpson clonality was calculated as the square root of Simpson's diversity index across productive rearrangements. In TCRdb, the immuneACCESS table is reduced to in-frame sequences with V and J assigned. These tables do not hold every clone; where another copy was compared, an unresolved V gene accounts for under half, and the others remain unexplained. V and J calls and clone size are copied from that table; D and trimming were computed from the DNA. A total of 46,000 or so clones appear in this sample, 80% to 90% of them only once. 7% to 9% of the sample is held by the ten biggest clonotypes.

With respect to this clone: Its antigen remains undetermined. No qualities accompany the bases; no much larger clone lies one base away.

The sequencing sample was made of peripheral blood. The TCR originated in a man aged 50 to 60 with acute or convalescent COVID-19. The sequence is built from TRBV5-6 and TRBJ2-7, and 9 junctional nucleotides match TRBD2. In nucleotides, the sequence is TGTGCCAGCAGCTTGGGTATTGGTAGCGGGAGTTACGAGCAGTACTTC. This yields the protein CASSLGIGSGSYEQYF.